Shown below are 10 T cell receptor beta chains from a single sample sequenced in a study of cytomegalovirus exposure and HLA in healthy donors. Sequencing used immunoSEQ multiplex PCR; TCRdb keeps in-frame clones, though not all of them. The sample yields 70,000 to 85,000 clones, approximately 94% seen once. Sequenced input: PBMCs. The receptors shown here come from a woman between 18 and 29 years old in good health and CMV-seropositive.

The rearrangement joins TRBV2 to TRBJ1-5, with D maybe TRBD1 (6 bases). V was trimmed by 4 bases and J by 4 bases, leaving 8 bases between them. CDR1 SNHLY and CDR2 FYNNEI come from the germline V gene. The CDR3 contains 13 residues. The DNA of the CDR3 is TGTGCCAGCAGTGGGACAGCGAATCAGCCCCAGCATTTT. As protein: CASSGTANQPQHF.

This clone was seen once. The chain joins TRBV5-1 to TRBJ2-3; 7 nucleotides line up with TRBD1. The trim removed 4 bases at V and 3 bases at J, leaving 11 bases unmatched. Germline V gives CDR1 SGHRS, CDR2 YFSETQ. The CDR3 is 16 amino acids. CDR3 sequence: CASSPTTGQRTDTQYF. Written as DNA, the CDR3 is TGCGCCAGCAGCCCAACGACGGGACAGCGGACAGATACGCAGTATTTT.

The rearrangement links TRBV10-2 to TRBJ1-1, with D tentatively TRBD1 (5 bases). Germline V lookup: CDR1 WSHSY, CDR2 SAAADI. The CDR3 consists of 14 residues. V was clipped by 1 base and J by 0 bases, with 6 bases between them. For the CDR3, the DNA is TGCGCCAGCAGTGAGTTGACAGTGAACACTGAAGCTTTCTTT. As protein: CASSELTVNTEAFF.

This clone was observed a handful of times. This chain connects TRBV10-3 to TRBJ2-5; TRBD1 aligns across 8 bases. The CDR3 runs to 15 residues. The ends lost 2 bases at V and 3 bases at J; junction bases unmatched: 5. Looked up from germline, CDR1 is ENHRY and CDR2 is SYGVKD. CDR3 sequence reads: CAISETGQGKETQYF. CDR3 DNA: TGTGCCATCAGTGAGACTGGACAGGGCAAAGAGACCCAGTACTTC.

This chain connects TRBV19 to TRBJ2-2; 10 nucleotides agree with TRBD2. The CDR3 is made up of 15 amino acids. Trimming removed 5 bases from V and 7 bases from J; junction bases left unmatched: 7. From germline, CDR1 is LNHDA and CDR2 SQIVND (reference sequence). The CDR3: CASSARLAGFGELFF. The DNA of the CDR3 is TGTGCCAGTAGTGCCAGACTAGCGGGTTTCGGGGAGCTGTTTTTT.

CDR3 loop: CASEGISGAHEQYF. DNA for the CDR3: TGTGCCAGCGAAGGGATTAGCGGGGCCCACGAGCAGTACTTC. The gene calls are TRBV6-6 and TRBJ2-5, with 8 bases matching TRBD2. The assigned J gene may be wrong: the sequence end matches TRBJ2-7 better. This CDR3 contains 14 residues. CDR1 is MNHNY and CDR2 is SVGAGI in the germline V gene (reference sequence).

The V gene is TRBV18, the J gene TRBJ1-5; 7 nucleotides line up with TRBD1. The CDR3 consists of 14 residues. CDR1 and CDR2 (germline): KGHSH, LQKENI. J gave up 2 bases and V 6 bases, and 4 bases lay outside the gene matches. The CDR3 spells CASSGQGGNQPQHF. CDR3 nucleotide sequence: TGTGCCAGCTCCGGGCAGGGGGGCAATCAGCCCCAGCATTTT.

A remark on this clone: The same CDR3 is also encoded by other DNA sequences in this sample. The rearrangement joins TRBV9 to TRBJ2-7; D unresolved. V lost 0 bases to trimming and J lost 0 bases, with 4 bases between them. The CDR3 is 13 residues long. Looked up from germline, CDR1 is SGDLS and CDR2 is YYNGEE. This CDR3 reads CASSVASSYEQYF. Written as DNA, the CDR3 is TGTGCCAGCAGCGTAGCCAGCTCCTACGAGCAGTACTTC.

The J gene is TRBJ1-2, the V gene TRBV5-1, with 7 positions matching TRBD1. V shed 2 bases, J shed 6 bases, and the junction held 4 bases outside the gene matches. Germline V gene sequence: CDR1 SGHRS, CDR2 YFSETQ. The CDR3 totals 13 residues. CDR3 sequence: CASSLRGGDGYTF. Here the CDR3 DNA reads TGCGCCAGCAGCTTACGAGGGGGCGATGGCTACACCTTC.

The chain employs TRBV18 and TRBJ2-7, with 9 positions matching TRBD1. Trimming cost V 3 bases and J 6 bases; bases outside gene matches: 12. The CDR3 contains 16 residues. CDR1 is KGHSH and CDR2 is LQKENI in the germline V gene. Here the CDR3 reads CASSPRVGTGFTEQYF. Written as DNA, the CDR3 is TGTGCCAGCTCACCTCGGGTTGGGACAGGGTTCACCGAGCAGTACTTC.